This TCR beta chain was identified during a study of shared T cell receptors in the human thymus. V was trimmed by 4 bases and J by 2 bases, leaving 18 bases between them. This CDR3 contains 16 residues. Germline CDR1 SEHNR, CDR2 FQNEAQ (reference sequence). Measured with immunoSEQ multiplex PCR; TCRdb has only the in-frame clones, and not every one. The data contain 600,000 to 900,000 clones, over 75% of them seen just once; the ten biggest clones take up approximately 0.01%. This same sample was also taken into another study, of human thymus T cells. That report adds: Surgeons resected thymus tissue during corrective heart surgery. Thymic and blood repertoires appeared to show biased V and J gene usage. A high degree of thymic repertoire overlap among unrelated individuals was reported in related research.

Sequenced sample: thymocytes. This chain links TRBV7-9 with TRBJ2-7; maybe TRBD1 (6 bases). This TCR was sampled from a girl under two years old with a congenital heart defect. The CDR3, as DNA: TGTGCCAGCAGCTGCCGGGAACAGGGTGAACCCTACGAGCAGTACTTC. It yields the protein CASSCREQGEPYEQYF.